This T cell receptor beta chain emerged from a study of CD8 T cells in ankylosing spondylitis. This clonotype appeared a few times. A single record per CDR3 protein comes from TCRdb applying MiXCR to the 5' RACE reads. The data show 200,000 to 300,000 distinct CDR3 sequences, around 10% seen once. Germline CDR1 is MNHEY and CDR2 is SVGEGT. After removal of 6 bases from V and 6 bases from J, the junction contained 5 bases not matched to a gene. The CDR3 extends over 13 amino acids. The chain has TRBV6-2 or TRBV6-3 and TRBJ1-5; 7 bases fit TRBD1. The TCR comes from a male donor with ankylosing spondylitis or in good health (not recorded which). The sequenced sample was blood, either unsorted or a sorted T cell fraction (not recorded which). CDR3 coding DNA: TGTGCCAGCAGCGGGACAGAAGTTCAGCCCCAGCATTTT. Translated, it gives CASSGTEVQPQHF.